One sample yielded the 18 T cell receptor beta chains listed below, sequenced in a study of T cells in narcolepsy. The protocol was immunoSEQ multiplex PCR, while the TCRdb copy is restricted to in-frame clones and leaves out a portion. The table shows 21,000 or so clones, with about 90% occurring only once. Material for sequencing was CD45RA- memory CD4+ T cells from PBMCs. These receptors originate from a human donor with narcolepsy.

This clone was found once. This sequence joins TRBV9 and TRBJ2-3; D not resolved. This CDR3 spans 12 amino acids. Germline values: CDR1 SGDLS, CDR2 YYNGEE. With 3 bases removed from V and 2 bases from J, the gap between germline ends came to 4 bases. CDR3 residues: CASSAFTDTQYF. The CDR3 DNA is TGTGCCAGCAGCGCCTTCACAGATACGCAGTATTTT.

The genes are TRBV28 and TRBJ2-5; 8 bases fit TRBD2. The CDR3 is 14 amino acids. The V segment lost 3 bases and the J segment 1 base; nucleotides outside the gene matches: 1. Per the germline V gene, CDR1 is MDHEN and CDR2 is SYDVKM. CDR3 in amino acids: CASSFGGVQETQYF. In DNA form, the CDR3 reads TGTGCCAGCAGTTTCGGGGGGGTCCAAGAGACCCAGTACTTC.

The chain carries TRBV7-2 and TRBJ2-7, with D perhaps TRBD2 (6 bases). Germline CDR1 reads SGHTA; CDR2 reads FQGNSA. V was clipped by 5 bases and J by 0 bases, with 11 bases between them. The CDR3 contains 14 residues. The CDR3 reads CASSPGLSSYEQYF. CDR3 in DNA: TGTGCCAGCAGCCCGGGACTGAGCTCCTACGAGCAGTACTTC.

As for this clone: This CDR3 is also generated by other DNA sequences in the sample. The chain couples TRBV18 to TRBJ1-1, with 8 bases that match TRBD1. Germline loops: CDR1 KGHSH, CDR2 LQKENI. The V gene end was trimmed by 2 bases and the J gene end by 2 bases; junction bases not matched to a gene: 7. CDR3 length: 16 residues. CDR3 sequence reads: CASSPGGDRGNTEAFF. CDR3 in DNA: TGTGCCAGCTCACCAGGCGGAGACAGGGGTAACACTGAAGCTTTCTTT.

This clone has a single count. This chain joins TRBV5-4 and TRBJ1-3; no definite D call. Germline CDR1 reads SGHNT; CDR2 reads YYREEE (reference sequence). V lost 4 bases and J 5 bases, leaving 16 bases between the germline ends. The CDR3 is made up of 15 amino acids. The CDR3 bases are TGTGCCAGCAGCCCCCGTCCAGGAGGTAGAAACACCATATATTTT. This sequence encodes CASSPRPGGRNTIYF. Variable domain in full (rest from reference TRBV5-4 and TRBJ1-3): ETGVTQSPTHLIKTRGQQVTLRCSSQSGHNTVSWYQQALGQGPQFIFQYYREEENGRGNFPPRFSGLQFPNYSSELNVNALELDDSALYLCASSPRPGGRNTIYFGEGSWLTVV.

The CDR3 region has the DNA TGTGCCAGCAGCCCCCCAAGGGGCGAGCAGTACTTC. It encodes CASSPPRGEQYF. The genes are TRBV7-9 and TRBJ2-7, with a possible D match to TRBD1 (5 bases). V dropped 5 bases and J dropped 6 bases, with 11 bases sitting between them. This CDR3 is built from 12 residues. Germline CDR1 is SEHNR and CDR2 is FQNEAQ (reference sequence).

The CDR3 DNA reads as TGTGCCAGCAGTCCGGGACGTCTATCGGCCCAGCATTTT. Translated: CASSPGRLSAQHF. This chain connects TRBV6-5 to TRBJ1-5, with D possibly TRBD1 on 5 matching bases. Germline CDR1 MNHEY, CDR2 SVGAGI. CDR3 length equals 13 residues. V shed 5 bases and J shed 11 bases, with 16 bases lying between them.

V gene TRBV18 combines with J gene TRBJ2-7; either TRBD1 or TRBD2 may supply D (5 bases each). CDR3 length equals 13 residues. Trimming shortened V by 1 base and J by 6 bases, and 10 bases separated the two germline ends. Germline loops: CDR1 KGHSH, CDR2 LQKENI. The CDR3 nucleotides are TGTGCCAGCTCACCACGGGCTGGGACCGAGCAGTACTTC. Translation gives CASSPRAGTEQYF.

V usage is TRBV5-6 and J usage is TRBJ2-3; weak D call: TRBD2 (6 bases). The CDR3 spans 13 residues. Germline lookup yields CDR1 SGHDT and CDR2 YYEEEE. V was cut by 6 bases and J by 4 bases, with 12 bases left in between. The CDR3 region is CASIGGKADTQYF. CDR3 in DNA: TGTGCCAGCATAGGCGGGAAAGCAGATACGCAGTATTTT.

This chain uses TRBV10-3 with TRBJ2-7; D is perhaps TRBD1 (5 bases). V lost 3 bases to trimming and J lost 6 bases, with 9 bases between them. Germline V CDR1 and CDR2: ENHRY, SYGVKD. CDR3 length: 12 residues. CDR3 sequence: CAISDRAGEQYF. The CDR3, as DNA: TGTGCCATCAGTGACAGGGCAGGCGAGCAGTACTTC.

The V gene is TRBV2, the J gene TRBJ2-1, with TRBD1 as a possible D gene (5 bases). The V gene's germline CDR1 is SNHLY and CDR2 FYNNEI. This CDR3 has 14 amino acids. V lost 3 bases and J lost 10, with 16 bases in between. CDR3 bases: TGTGCCAGCAGTGAGAGGCAGGGCTCCCAAGAGCAGTTCTTC. Protein product: CASSERQGSQEQFF. The whole variable domain, filled in from reference TRBV2 and TRBJ2-1, reads EPEVTQTPSHQVTQMGQEVILRCVPISNHLYFYWYRQILGQKVEFLVSFYNNEISEKSEIFDDQFSVERPDGSNFTLKIRSTKLEDSAMYFCASSERQGSQEQFFGPGTRLTVL.

The chain links TRBV29-1 to TRBJ2-4, with D unresolved. V was pared by 5 bases and J by 0 bases, with 11 bases between. The V gene's germline CDR1 is SQVTM and CDR2 ANQGSEA. The CDR3 runs 14 residues. Written as DNA, the CDR3 is TGCAGCGTTCTGGGGTTTCTAGCCAAAAACATTCAGTACTTC. Encoded protein: CSVLGFLAKNIQYF. Based on the CDR3 plus reference TRBV29-1 and TRBJ2-4, the full variable domain is SAVISQKPSRDICQRGTSLTIQCQVDSQVTMMFWYRQQPGQSLTLIATANQGSEATYESGFVIDKFPISRPNLTFSTLTVSNMSPEDSSIYLCSVLGFLAKNIQYFGAGTRLSVL.

The rearrangement links TRBV5-1 to TRBJ2-5; D is undetermined. Trimming removed 0 bases from V and 5 bases from J, with 8 bases in between. The germline gives CDR1 SGHRS, CDR2 YFSETQ. This CDR3 has 13 residues. Written as DNA, the CDR3 is TGCGCCAGCAGCTTGGAGGGTTGGGAGACCCAGTACTTC. Protein: CASSLEGWETQYF.

V gene TRBV6-5 combines with J gene TRBJ2-6; perhaps TRBD1 as D (6 bases). The CDR3 loop spans 15 amino acids. V shed 6 bases and J shed 4 bases, with 13 bases lying between them. Germline CDR1 MNHEY, CDR2 SVGAGI. The CDR3 loop is CASRGAPTGANVLTF. The CDR3 coding sequence is TGTGCCAGCAGGGGGGCCCCTACCGGGGCCAACGTCCTGACTTTC.

V is TRBV2 and J is TRBJ2-7, with D unresolved. Germline V gene lookup returns CDR1 SNHLY and CDR2 FYNNEI. This CDR3 region has 15 residues. V shed 0 bases and J shed 0 bases, with 9 bases lying between them. CDR3 DNA: TGTGCCAGCAGTGAAGCGCGGTCGTTCTCCTACGAGCAGTACTTC. It translates to CASSEARSFSYEQYF. The full variable domain, in which reference TRBV2 and TRBJ2-7 provide the parts outside the CDR3, is EPEVTQTPSHQVTQMGQEVILRCVPISNHLYFYWYRQILGQKVEFLVSFYNNEISEKSEIFDDQFSVERPDGSNFTLKIRSTKLEDSAMYFCASSEARSFSYEQYFGPGTRLTVT.

The chain is built from TRBV11-3 and TRBJ2-1, with TRBD2 matching over 7 bases. The junction had 8 bases not matched to a gene; V was cut back by 1 base and J by 8 bases. Germline V CDR1 and CDR2: SGHNT, YENEEA. The CDR3 covers 15 residues. The CDR3 sequence is CASSLGGREIDEQFF. The CDR3 DNA reads TGTGCCAGCAGCTTAGGTGGGCGGGAGATCGATGAGCAGTTCTTC.

The chain is built from TRBV5-5 and TRBJ2-2; possibly TRBD2 for D (6 bases). Germline CDR1 reads SGHKS; CDR2 reads YYEKEE (reference sequence). Trimming shortened V by 1 base and J by 5 bases, and 18 bases separated the two germline ends. The CDR3 is 17 residues long. The CDR3 region is CASSLSSTNSGTGELFF. CDR3 nucleotides: TGTGCCAGCAGCTTGTCCTCCACCAATAGCGGAACCGGGGAGCTGTTTTTT.

This clone occurred once. This chain connects TRBV27 to TRBJ2-1; D gene ambiguous. This CDR3 has 14 residues. V gave up 2 bases and J gave up 9 bases, with 14 bases separating them. Germline CDR1 is MNHEY and CDR2 is SMNVEV (reference sequence). This chain's CDR3 is CASSLTQATFEQFF. CDR3 in DNA: TGTGCCAGCAGTTTAACTCAGGCGACATTTGAGCAGTTCTTC.